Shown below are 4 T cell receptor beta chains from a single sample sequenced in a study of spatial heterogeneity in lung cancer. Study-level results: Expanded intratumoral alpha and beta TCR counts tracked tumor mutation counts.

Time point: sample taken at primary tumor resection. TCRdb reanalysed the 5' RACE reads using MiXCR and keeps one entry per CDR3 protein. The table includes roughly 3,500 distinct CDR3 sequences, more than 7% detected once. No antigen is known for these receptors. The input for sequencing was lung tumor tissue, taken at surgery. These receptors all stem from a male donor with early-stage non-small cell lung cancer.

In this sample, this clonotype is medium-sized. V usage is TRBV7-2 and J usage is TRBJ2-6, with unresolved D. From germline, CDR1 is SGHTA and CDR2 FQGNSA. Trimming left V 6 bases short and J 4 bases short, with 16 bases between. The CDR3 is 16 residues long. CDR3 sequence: CASSSQPVGGANVLTF. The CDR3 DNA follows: TGTGCCAGCAGTTCTCAACCTGTGGGCGGGGCCAACGTCCTGACTTTC. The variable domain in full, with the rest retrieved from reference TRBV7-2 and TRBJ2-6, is GAGVSQSPSNKVTEKGKDVELRCDPISGHTALYWYRQSLGQGLEFLIYFQGNSAPDKSGLPSDRFSAERTGGSVSTLTIQRTQQEDSAVYLCASSSQPVGGANVLTFGAGSRLTVL.

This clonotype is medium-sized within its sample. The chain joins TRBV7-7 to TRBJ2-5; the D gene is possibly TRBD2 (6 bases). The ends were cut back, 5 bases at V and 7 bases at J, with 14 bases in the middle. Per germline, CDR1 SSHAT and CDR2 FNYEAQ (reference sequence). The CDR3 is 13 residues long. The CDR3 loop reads CASSPGGFVTQYF. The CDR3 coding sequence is TGTGCCAGCAGCCCCGGAGGGTTCGTGACCCAGTACTTC.

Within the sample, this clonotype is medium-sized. The CDR3 region has the DNA TGTGCCAGCCGGACAGGCTTTGGGCAGCCCCAGCATTTT. Amino acids: CASRTGFGQPQHF. The chain carries TRBV6-1 and TRBJ1-5, with TRBD1 matching over 7 bases. This CDR3 is built from 13 residues. With 8 bases clipped from V and 7 bases from J, the junction kept 8 bases outside the gene matches. In germline, CDR1 is MNHNS, CDR2 SASEGT.

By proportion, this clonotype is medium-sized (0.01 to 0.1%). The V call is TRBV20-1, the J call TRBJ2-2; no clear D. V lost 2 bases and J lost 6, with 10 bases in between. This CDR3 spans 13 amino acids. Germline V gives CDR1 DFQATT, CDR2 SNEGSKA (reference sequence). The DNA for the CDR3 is TGCAGTGCTAGAAGTCAGGCAGCCGGGGAGCTGTTTTTT. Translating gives CSARSQAAGELFF.